Each of the 27 T cell receptor beta chains below was sequenced from the same sample in a study of cytomegalovirus exposure and HLA in healthy donors. The study ran its PCR with 60 Vbeta and 13 Jbeta primers. Here immunoSEQ multiplex PCR was the method, and the copy in TCRdb shows in-frame clones only, minus some. Of about 52,000 clones listed, 50% to 70% are singletons. The sequenced sample consisted of PBMCs. Receptors were obtained from a human donor in good health.

This rearrangement joins TRBV5-1 to TRBJ2-3; 7 bases match TRBD2. With V trimmed by 1 base and J by 2 bases, 4 bases remained unmatched. The CDR3 spans 15 residues. Germline V gene lookup returns CDR1 SGHRS and CDR2 YFSETQ. The CDR3 DNA follows: TGCGCCAGCAGCTTGAGCGGGGTGAACACAGATACGCAGTATTTT. Amino acid sequence: CASSLSGVNTDTQYF.

This clone was seen just once. The rearrangement joins TRBV5-6 to TRBJ1-5; D unresolved. CDR1 is SGHDT, CDR2 YYEEEE, per germline. Trimming pared 1 base from V and 4 bases from J, leaving 12 bases between. The CDR3 extends over 15 amino acids. The CDR3 spells CASSLRQALNQPQHF. The CDR3 region has the DNA TGTGCCAGCAGCTTGCGGCAGGCGTTGAATCAGCCCCAGCATTTT.

The chain is built from TRBV2 and TRBJ2-1; 7 bases match TRBD2. Germline CDR1 reads SNHLY; CDR2 reads FYNNEI. This CDR3 has 13 residues. The ends lost 7 bases at V and 2 bases at J; junction bases unmatched: 2. The CDR3 DNA reads as TGTGCCAGCATGGCGGGGGCCTACAATGAGCAGTTCTTC. It encodes CASMAGAYNEQFF.

As DNA, the CDR3 is TGTGCCAGTAGTATAGGAAACAGGGCTCAGGGTTATGGCTACACCTTC. This encodes CASSIGNRAQGYGYTF. The J gene is TRBJ1-2, the V gene TRBV19; a possible D gene is TRBD1 (6 bases). The CDR3 runs to 16 residues. Looked up from germline, CDR1 is LNHDA and CDR2 is SQIVND (reference sequence). The V and J ends lost 1 base and 5 bases respectively, with 17 bases between them.

The chain has TRBV29-1 and TRBJ2-1, with D perhaps TRBD1 (5 bases). Trimming pared 3 bases from V and 8 bases from J, leaving 14 bases between. The CDR3 loop spans 13 amino acids. CDR1 is SQVTM, CDR2 ANQGSEA, per germline. CDR3 region: CSVENTGNYEQFF. CDR3 sequence (DNA): TGCAGCGTTGAGAATACAGGTAACTATGAGCAGTTCTTC.

This clone was picked up one time. This sequence joins TRBV5-1 and TRBJ2-1, with 8 positions matching TRBD1. The CDR3 sequence is 15 residues long. With 3 bases clipped from V and 3 bases from J, the junction kept 5 bases outside the gene matches. Germline lookup yields CDR1 SGHRS and CDR2 YFSETQ. In nucleotides, the CDR3 is TGCGCCAGCAGCTGGACCAGGGGGCGCTACAATGAGCAGTTCTTC. Translated, it gives CASSWTRGRYNEQFF.

V is TRBV21-1 and J is TRBJ1-5. TRBV21-1 is labeled a pseudogene. This CDR3 has 11 amino acids. The DNA of the CDR3 is TGTGCCAGCAGCACGCGGAGGCCCCAGCATTTT. Protein sequence: CASSTRRPQHF.

This clone was observed a few times. The chain recombines TRBV6-6 with TRBJ1-1; 7 nucleotides agree with TRBD1. Germline V CDR1 and CDR2: MNHNY, SVGAGI (reference sequence). This CDR3 spans 14 amino acids. V lost 7 bases, J lost 5 bases, and 10 bases stayed unmatched. The CDR3 loop reads CASTGQRMRTEAFF. DNA for the CDR3: TGTGCCAGCACGGGACAGAGGATGAGGACTGAAGCTTTCTTT.

The V gene is TRBV29-1, the J gene TRBJ2-1, with 8 nucleotides matching TRBD2. This CDR3 is built from 17 residues. Trimming took 5 bases from V and 0 from J; bases not matched to a gene: 12. Germline V gene data show CDR1 as SQVTM and CDR2 as ANQGSEA. In nucleotides, the CDR3 is TGCAGCGTTAGTGCTAGCGGGCGAACTAGCTCCTACAATGAGCAGTTCTTC. Translation gives CSVSASGRTSSYNEQFF.

The chain carries TRBV12-5 and TRBJ1-6, with 7 bases aligning to TRBD1. The ends lost 2 bases at V and 8 bases at J; junction bases unmatched: 0. The CDR3 sequence is 13 residues long. Germline CDR1 reads LGHNT; CDR2 reads FRNRAP. As DNA, the CDR3 is TGTGCTAGTGGTTTGACAGGGGATTCACCCCTCCACTTT. This encodes CASGLTGDSPLHF.

This clone occurred a few times. The V and J genes are TRBV13 and TRBJ1-1; tentatively, D is TRBD1 (5 bases). CDR1 and CDR2 from the germline V gene are PRHDT and FYEKMQ (reference sequence). The CDR3 has 20 residues. With 2 bases removed from V and 0 bases from J, the gap between germline ends came to 25 bases. CDR3 DNA sequence: TGTGCCAGCAGCTTAACCATCCCCGGTGGGGCGGTGATTATGAACACTGAAGCTTTCTTT. The encoded protein is CASSLTIPGGAVIMNTEAFF.

The chain combines TRBV9 with TRBJ2-5; 12 positions agree with TRBD2. Trimming cost V 4 bases and J 4 bases; bases outside gene matches: 8. The germline gives CDR1 SGDLS, CDR2 YYNGEE. The CDR3 covers 16 residues. CDR3 loop: CASSPRTSGVSETQYF. CDR3 in DNA: TGTGCCAGCAGCCCAAGGACTAGCGGGGTCTCAGAGACCCAGTACTTC.

There are a few counts of this clone. The chain links TRBV18 to TRBJ1-4; 7 bases agree with TRBD1. This CDR3 is 15 amino acids long. V was pared by 0 bases and J by 7 bases, with 5 bases of the junction left unmatched. Germline CDR1 reads KGHSH; CDR2 reads LQKENI. CDR3 sequence (DNA): TGTGCCAGCTCACCACCGTCGACAGGGAGTGAAAAACTGTTTTTT. Protein product: CASSPPSTGSEKLFF.

This clone has just a few counts. The chain joins TRBV6-4 to TRBJ2-7, with D possibly TRBD2 on 6 matching bases. Germline lookup yields CDR1 MRHNA and CDR2 SNTAGT. This CDR3 is 13 amino acids long. Trimming removed 3 bases at V and 6 bases at J, with 12 bases between. The CDR3: CASSEGPGGEQYF. The CDR3, as DNA: TGTGCCAGCAGTGAGGGACCCGGGGGCGAGCAGTACTTC.

The chain carries TRBV10-2 and TRBJ1-1, with a weak D call TRBD1 (5 bases). Germline values: CDR1 WSHSY, CDR2 SAAADI. V shed 6 bases and J shed 0 bases, with 8 bases lying between them. The CDR3 length is 13 residues. CDR3 in DNA: TGCGCCAGCAGAGAGACAGTGAACACTGAAGCTTTCTTT. Amino acids: CASRETVNTEAFF.

The chain carries TRBV4-1 and TRBJ1-3; 7 bases are shared with TRBD1. This CDR3 is 15 amino acids long. Germline V gene data show CDR1 as MGHRA and CDR2 as YSYEKL. J lost 2 bases, V lost 1 base, and 2 bases had no gene match. The CDR3: CASSQGQGAGNTIYF. In DNA form, the CDR3 reads TGCGCCAGCAGCCAAGGACAGGGAGCTGGAAACACCATATATTTT.

This clone was recorded only once. V and J are TRBV30 and TRBJ1-4; 7 bases line up with TRBD1. The CDR3 runs to 14 residues. The germline CDR1 and CDR2 sequences are GTSNPN and SVGIG (reference sequence). V was clipped by 3 bases and J by 8 bases; unmatched bases: 9. CDR3 in DNA: TGTGCCTGGAGGAGGACAGGCCGAGGGGAAAAACTGTTTTTT. It is translated as CAWRRTGRGEKLFF.

The genes are TRBV4-1 and TRBJ1-2; tentatively, D is TRBD1 (6 bases). V lost 3 bases, J lost 1 base, and 15 bases lay in between. This CDR3 comprises 16 residues. Germline CDR1 MGHRA, CDR2 YSYEKL. CDR3 loop: CASSQRGGGFNYGYTF. DNA for the CDR3: TGCGCCAGCAGCCAGAGGGGTGGGGGCTTTAACTATGGCTACACCTTC.

The chain is built from TRBV11-3 and TRBJ2-2; D unclear. CDR1 and CDR2 from the germline V gene are SGHNT and YENEEA. The CDR3 extends over 14 amino acids. The V and J ends lost 0 bases and 1 base respectively, with 3 bases between them. CDR3 bases: TGTGCCAGCAGCTTAGAACAGAACACCGGGGAGCTGTTTTTT. Translation gives CASSLEQNTGELFF.

The V and J genes are TRBV7-2 and TRBJ2-2, with 7 bases that match TRBD1. This CDR3 region has 15 residues. Trimming cost V 5 bases and J 6 bases; bases outside gene matches: 9. Germline CDR1 SGHTA, CDR2 FQGNSA. The chain's CDR3 is CASSQRGPRAGELFF. DNA of the CDR3: TGTGCCAGCAGCCAGAGGGGGCCGAGGGCCGGGGAGCTGTTTTTT.

The genes are TRBV5-1 and TRBJ1-3, with 7 bases lining up with TRBD1. Germline loops: CDR1 SGHRS, CDR2 YFSETQ. This CDR3 comprises 14 residues. The ends lost 4 bases at V and 4 bases at J; junction bases unmatched: 5. The CDR3 DNA reads as TGCGCCAGCAGCCCTTTGACAGGGGGAAACACCATATATTTT. It encodes CASSPLTGGNTIYF.

This sequence joins TRBV7-2 and TRBJ2-4; perhaps TRBD1 as D (6 bases). The CDR3 runs to 15 residues. V gave up 6 bases and J gave up 0 bases, with 12 bases separating them. In germline, CDR1 is SGHTA, CDR2 FQGNSA. The CDR3 sequence is CASSGQRLAKNIQYF. The CDR3 nucleotides read TGTGCCAGCAGTGGACAGAGATTAGCCAAAAACATTCAGTACTTC. The complete variable domain, with remaining parts taken from reference TRBV7-2 and TRBJ2-4, reads GAGVSQSPSNKVTEKGKDVELRCDPISGHTALYWYRQSLGQGLEFLIYFQGNSAPDKSGLPSDRFSAERTGGSVSTLTIQRTQQEDSAVYLCASSGQRLAKNIQYFGAGTRLSVL.

The chain links TRBV7-9 to TRBJ1-4; 11 nucleotides line up with TRBD1. Per the germline V gene, CDR1 is SEHNR and CDR2 is FQNEAQ (reference sequence). The CDR3 contains 17 residues. V shed 5 bases, J shed 7 bases, and the junction held 12 bases outside the gene matches. As DNA, the CDR3 is TGTGCCAGCAGCCATGGACAGGGGGCCAGAATGGGTGAAAAACTGTTTTTT. Translated: CASSHGQGARMGEKLFF.

The J gene is TRBJ1-1, the V gene TRBV18; 9 nucleotides align to TRBD1. V shed 2 bases, J shed 4 bases, and the junction held 8 bases outside the gene matches. This CDR3 contains 16 residues. Germline V gene data show CDR1 as KGHSH and CDR2 as LQKENI. The CDR3 loop is CASSPIQGATATEAFF. CDR3 DNA sequence: TGTGCCAGCTCACCAATACAGGGGGCGACGGCCACTGAAGCTTTCTTT.

V is TRBV4-3 and J is TRBJ1-3; D possibly corresponds to TRBD1 (6 bases). The V gene's germline CDR1 is LGHNA and CDR2 YSLEER. The CDR3 sequence is 17 residues long. Deletions cut 2 bases from V and 0 bases from J, with 14 bases between. The CDR3 DNA sequence: TGCGCCAGCAGCCAAAATACAGGGTTTGACTCTGGAAACACCATATATTTT. Translating gives CASSQNTGFDSGNTIYF.

This chain links TRBV7-2 with TRBJ2-3, with 9 bases identical to TRBD1. Germline V CDR1 and CDR2: SGHTA, FQGNSA. The trim removed 5 bases at V and 4 bases at J, leaving 4 bases unmatched. CDR3 length equals 14 residues. The CDR3 is CASSIYRGPDTQYF. In nucleotides, the CDR3 is TGTGCCAGCAGCATATACAGGGGGCCAGATACGCAGTATTTT.

This chain joins TRBV5-4 and TRBJ2-5, with 10 bases matching TRBD1. J was trimmed by 2 bases and V by 2 bases; bases with no gene match: 9. Per germline, CDR1 SGHNT and CDR2 YYREEE (reference sequence). This CDR3 spans 17 amino acids. The CDR3 spells CASSFFSGTGEQETQYF. For the CDR3, the DNA is TGTGCCAGCAGCTTCTTCTCCGGGACAGGGGAACAAGAGACCCAGTACTTC.